Listed below are T cell receptor beta chains from one sample, sequenced in a study of naive and memory T cell subsets. TCRdb reanalysed the UMI-ligation and nested PCR reads using MiXCR and keeps one entry per CDR3 protein. The table lists tens of thousands of distinct CDR3 sequences, 10% to 12% of them singletons, with approximately 0.14% in the top ten. Sequenced sample: naive CD4+ T cells from blood. The receptor set was obtained from a human donor in good health. CDR3s include the opening cysteine and the closing phenylalanine or tryptophan. Fields, in order: J gene, clone size, V gene, CDR3 protein. Clone size appears in some rows only: once, few, many, or a class for an expanded clone.

J gene: TRBJ2-7
clone size: few
V gene: TRBV14
CDR3 protein: CASSHMGQGNYEQYF

J gene: TRBJ1-1
clone size: many
V gene: TRBV20-1
CDR3 protein: CSAVQGADTEAFF

J gene: TRBJ1-1
clone size: many
V gene: TRBV12-3/TRBV12-4
CDR3 protein: CASSLGESMNTEAFF

J gene: TRBJ2-7
clone size: many
V gene: TRBV4-1
CDR3 protein: CASSSTGQGDEQYF

J gene: TRBJ2-1
clone size: many
V gene: TRBV7-8
CDR3 protein: CASSLRPLSYSYNEQFF

J gene: TRBJ1-1
clone size: few
V gene: TRBV29-1
CDR3 protein: CSVDQGPGTEAFF

J gene: TRBJ2-4
clone size: many
V gene: TRBV4-2
CDR3 protein: CASSQGREGAHKNIQYF

J gene: TRBJ2-7
clone size: few
V gene: TRBV5-4
CDR3 protein: CASSTRGGRYEQYF

J gene: TRBJ2-2
clone size: few
V gene: TRBV14
CDR3 protein: CASSQIAVNTGELFF

J gene: TRBJ1-2
clone size: many
V gene: TRBV7-2
CDR3 protein: CASGQDTNYGYTF

J gene: TRBJ2-1
clone size: few
V gene: TRBV6-2/TRBV6-3
CDR3 protein: CASSKNRGGNEQFF

J gene: TRBJ1-1
clone size: many
V gene: TRBV7-2
CDR3 protein: CASSPVSGKNTEAFF

J gene: TRBJ1-5
clone size: -
V gene: TRBV20-1
CDR3 protein: CSAPTGVAPNQPQHF

J gene: TRBJ1-6
clone size: -
V gene: TRBV27
CDR3 protein: CASSPQGLNSPLHF

J gene: TRBJ2-3
clone size: many
V gene: TRBV4-2
CDR3 protein: CASSQAVASGGLDTQYF